This TCR beta chain derives from a study of blood T cell repertoires in COVID-19. Here immunoSEQ multiplex PCR was the method, and the copy in TCRdb shows in-frame clones only, minus some. The repertoire consists of approximately 190,000 clones, with 80% to 90% occurring once and the leading ten covering roughly 4.6%. CDR3 length equals 13 residues. Germline V gene lookup returns CDR1 MDHEN and CDR2 SYDVKM. Trimming shortened V by 4 bases and J by 2 bases, and 8 bases separated the two germline ends. The receptor's source is a woman aged 65 to 85 with active or convalescent COVID-19. The chain uses TRBV28 and TRBJ1-1; D not resolved. The sample consisted of peripheral blood. CDR3: CASSSHTNTEAFF. The CDR3 region has the DNA TGTGCCAGCAGTTCCCACACAAACACTGAAGCTTTCTTT.